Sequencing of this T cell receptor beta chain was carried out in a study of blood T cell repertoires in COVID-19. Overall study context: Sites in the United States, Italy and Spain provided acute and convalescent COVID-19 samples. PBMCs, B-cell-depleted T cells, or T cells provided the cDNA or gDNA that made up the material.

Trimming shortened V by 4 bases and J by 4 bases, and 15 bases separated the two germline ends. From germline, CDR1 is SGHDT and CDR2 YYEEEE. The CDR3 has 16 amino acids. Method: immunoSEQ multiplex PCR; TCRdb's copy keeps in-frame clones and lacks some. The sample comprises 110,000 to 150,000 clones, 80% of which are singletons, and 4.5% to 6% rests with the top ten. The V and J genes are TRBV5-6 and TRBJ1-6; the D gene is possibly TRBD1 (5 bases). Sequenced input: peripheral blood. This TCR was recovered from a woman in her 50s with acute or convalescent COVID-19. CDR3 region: CASSTGGPAYNSPLHF. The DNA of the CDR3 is TGTGCCAGCAGCACCGGGGGACCGGCGTATAATTCACCCCTCCACTTT.